Listed here are 19 T cell receptor beta chains from one sample, sequenced in a study of response to subunit inactivated influenza vaccine. TCRdb reanalysed the RT-PCR reads using MiXCR and keeps one entry per CDR3 protein. Of hundreds of thousands of distinct CDR3 sequences in the sample, about 25% were seen once. The sample in question was CD4+ T cells sorted from PBMCs, obtained roughly 5 days after vaccination. These receptors came from a man aged 45 to 65 who received an inactivated influenza vaccine.

This clonotype has a handful of counts. The chain has TRBV11-2 and TRBJ1-2, with D possibly being TRBD1 (5 bases). V lost 1 base and J lost 3, with 12 bases in between. Germline assignment: CDR1 SGHAT and CDR2 FQNNGV. The CDR3 is 15 amino acids. The CDR3 bases are TGTGCCAGCAGCTTAGCCCGGGGCACCGACTATGGCTACACCTTC. Its translation: CASSLARGTDYGYTF.

J is TRBJ2-1 and V is TRBV10-3; D is undetermined. Germline CDR1 is ENHRY and CDR2 is SYGVKD. The CDR3 consists of 12 residues. Between the trimmed V and J ends, which lost 2 bases and 6 bases, there was a span of 5 bases. The CDR3 loop reads CAISESSNEQFF. CDR3 nucleotide sequence: TGTGCCATCAGTGAGAGTAGCAATGAGCAGTTCTTC.

DNA for the CDR3: TGTGCCAGCAGCAAAACACGGCTAGCGGGGTACCAAGAGACCCAGTACTTC. This codes for CASSKTRLAGYQETQYF. The rearrangement links TRBV6-2 or TRBV6-3 to TRBJ2-5; 9 positions match TRBD2. V lost 6 bases to trimming and J lost 0 bases; unmatched junction nucleotides: 11. Germline CDR1 MNHEY, CDR2 SVGEGT. This CDR3 has 17 residues.

This clonotype was detected once. The chain employs TRBV7-3 and TRBJ2-1; TRBD2 matches at 8 bases. Germline CDR1 reads SGHTA; CDR2 reads FQGTGA. This CDR3 region has 16 residues. The V and J ends lost 2 bases and 4 bases, in that order; junction bases with no gene match: 7. CDR3 protein: CASSLLAGTVYNEQFF. The CDR3 DNA reads TGTGCCAGCAGCTTATTAGCGGGGACCGTTTACAATGAGCAGTTCTTC.

This chain links TRBV18 with TRBJ2-5, with D perhaps assigned TRBD1 or TRBD2 (6 bases each). The germline gives CDR1 KGHSH, CDR2 LQKENI. This CDR3 has 16 amino acids. Trimming pared 4 bases from V and 1 base from J, leaving 16 bases between. The chain's CDR3 is CASSQPGRDTQETQYF. Here the CDR3 DNA reads TGTGCCAGCTCACAGCCTGGGCGGGACACCCAAGAGACCCAGTACTTC.

The chain employs TRBV4-1 and TRBJ1-5; D gene ambiguous. Trimming removed 4 bases at V and 1 base at J, with 20 bases between. The CDR3 loop spans 18 amino acids. From germline, CDR1 is MGHRA and CDR2 YSYEKL. The CDR3 DNA sequence: TGCGCCAGCAGCCGGAAAGCCGACGAGACTGGGAGCAATCAGCCCCAGCATTTT. Translated, it gives CASSRKADETGSNQPQHF.

The chain has TRBV10-3 and TRBJ1-3, with D perhaps matching TRBD1 (5 bases). CDR1 ENHRY and CDR2 SYGVKD come from the germline V gene. The V end was cut by 1 base, the J end by 2 bases, with 9 bases between. The CDR3 sequence is 15 residues long. The CDR3 bases are TGTGCCATCAGTGAGTTTGAGGGGCCTGGAAACACCATATATTTT. Protein sequence: CAISEFEGPGNTIYF.

This chain joins TRBV6-1 and TRBJ1-2; D uncertain. Between the trimmed V and J ends, which lost 8 bases and 0 bases, there was a span of 13 bases. CDR3 size: 14 residues. From germline, CDR1 is MNHNS and CDR2 SASEGT. CDR3 coding DNA: TGTGCCAGCCACACGACAAGAGCTAACTATGGCTACACCTTC. This gives the protein CASHTTRANYGYTF.

In this sample, this clonotype turned up a few times. The chain is built from TRBV5-1 and TRBJ2-1; D may match TRBD1 or TRBD2 (5 bases each). Germline CDR1 SGHRS, CDR2 YFSETQ. Trimming removed 2 bases from V and 7 bases from J, with 16 bases in between. The CDR3 is 15 residues long. The CDR3, as DNA: TGCGCCAGCAGCTTAATTATGGGGCCGGGGAATGAGCAGTTCTTC. It translates to CASSLIMGPGNEQFF.

The table lists this clonotype with a few counts. CDR3 protein: CASSQTTRNEKLFF. The CDR3 nucleotides are TGCGCCAGCAGCCAGACGACCAGGAATGAAAAACTGTTTTTT. This chain joins TRBV5-1 and TRBJ1-4, with D hard to call. CDR1 is SGHRS, CDR2 YFSETQ, per germline. The CDR3 extends over 14 amino acids. V shed 4 bases and J shed 5 bases, with 12 bases lying between them. Full variable domain (remainder filled in from reference TRBV5-1 and TRBJ1-4): KAGVTQTPRYLIKTRGQQVTLSCSPISGHRSVSWYQQTPGQGLQFLFEYFSETQRNKGNFPGRFSGRQFSNSRSEMNVSTLELGDSALYLCASSQTTRNEKLFFGSGTQLSVL.

This rearrangement joins TRBV9 to TRBJ2-1, with 10 nucleotides matching TRBD2. J gave up 2 bases and V 0 bases, and 2 bases lay outside the gene matches. The CDR3 contains 16 residues. Looked up from germline, CDR1 is SGDLS and CDR2 is YYNGEE. The CDR3 loop reads CASSVGTSGPYNEQFF. The CDR3 DNA reads as TGTGCCAGCAGCGTAGGGACTAGCGGACCCTACAATGAGCAGTTCTTC.

This clonotype occurred a few times. V usage is TRBV5-6 and J usage is TRBJ1-5; a weak D match, TRBD1 (5 bases). The CDR3 extends over 14 amino acids. Germline CDR1 SGHDT, CDR2 YYEEEE. The V and J ends lost 3 bases and 6 bases respectively, with 13 bases between them. CDR3 sequence (DNA): TGTGCCAGCAGCTCCCTGGGGGAGCCTCAGCCCCAGCATTTT. It yields the protein CASSSLGEPQPQHF.

The rearrangement uses TRBV9 and TRBJ1-5, with D perhaps TRBD1 (5 bases). Per the germline V gene, CDR1 is SGDLS and CDR2 is YYNGEE. CDR3 size: 13 residues. Trimming stripped 5 bases from V and 4 bases from J, with 10 bases between. As DNA, the CDR3 is TGTGCCAGCAGTGGGGGACTGAATCAGCCCCAGCATTTT. Protein: CASSGGLNQPQHF.

This clonotype was counted between two and nine times. CDR3 region: CASSLDRGKPYEQYF. The CDR3 region has the DNA TGTGCCAGCAGCTTAGACAGGGGGAAACCCTACGAGCAGTACTTC. V usage is TRBV7-8 and J usage is TRBJ2-7, with TRBD1 matching 8 bases. Germline V gene data show CDR1 as SGHVS and CDR2 as FQNEAQ. Germline trimming cut 1 base from V and 2 bases from J; bases unmatched to any gene: 4. This CDR3 is built from 15 residues.

The genes are TRBV4-2 and TRBJ2-6; D tentatively reads TRBD1 or TRBD2 (5 bases each). Trimming took 4 bases from V and 0 from J, leaving 13 bases between them. Germline CDR1 LGHNA, CDR2 YNFKEQ. The CDR3 covers 17 residues. CDR3: CASSRRDGDSGANVLTF. CDR3 DNA: TGTGCCAGCAGCCGAAGGGACGGAGACTCTGGGGCCAACGTCCTGACTTTC.

The genes are TRBV18 and TRBJ2-7; 10 bases line up with TRBD2. Germline assignment: CDR1 KGHSH and CDR2 LQKENI. Trimming took 3 bases from V and 0 from J; bases not matched to a gene: 2. The CDR3 runs 15 residues. For the CDR3, the DNA is TGTGCCAGCTCACCGCCTAGCGGGGGCTCCTACGAGCAGTACTTC. Its translation: CASSPPSGGSYEQYF.

In this sample, this clonotype turned up a few times. The chain combines TRBV7-2 with TRBJ2-1; 9 bases line up with TRBD2. V lost 8 bases to trimming and J lost 4 bases; unmatched junction nucleotides: 15. The CDR3 extends over 17 amino acids. In germline, CDR1 is SGHTA, CDR2 FQGNSA. The CDR3 region has the DNA TGTGCCAGCCTCGACAGTATCCTAGCGGGACCATACAATGAGCAGTTCTTC. Residues: CASLDSILAGPYNEQFF.

V is TRBV6-1 and J is TRBJ1-1, with D unclear. This CDR3 spans 13 amino acids. Trimming shortened V by 2 bases and J by 11 bases, and 15 bases separated the two germline ends. Germline loops: CDR1 MNHNS, CDR2 SASEGT. CDR3 in amino acids: CASSENSRQWAFF. In DNA, the CDR3 is TGTGCCAGCAGTGAAAATTCCCGCCAGTGGGCTTTCTTT.

V and J are TRBV20-1 and TRBJ2-6; D is ambiguous. This CDR3 has 12 residues. Trimming removed 6 bases from V and 7 bases from J, with 10 bases in between. In germline, CDR1 is DFQATT, CDR2 SNEGSKA (reference sequence). The CDR3 region has the DNA TGCAGTGCCCGGTCCCCAGCCAACGTCCTGACTTTC. Its translation is CSARSPANVLTF.